These 32 T cell receptor beta chains share one sample of origin, sequenced in a study of T-cell memory formation after mild COVID-19. TCRdb used MiXCR to reprocess the 5' RACE reads, holding one entry per CDR3 protein. The table lists a few hundred thousand distinct CDR3 sequences, approximately 23% of them singletons. Sequencing was performed on PBMCs or a T cell subset sorted from them (not recorded which). The receptors originated from an adult woman who had mild COVID-19 (a few samples of this study predate the infection). Cell type and time point are not known.

V is TRBV7-2 and J is TRBJ2-2; 10 positions agree with TRBD2. The CDR3 is 18 residues long. With V trimmed by 1 base and J by 9 bases, 14 bases remained unmatched. Germline CDR1 SGHTA, CDR2 FQGNSA. CDR3 bases: TGTGCCAGCAGCTTAGAGGAACAGCGGGGGGGCCTATCCCGGGAGCTGTTTTTT. Protein sequence: CASSLEEQRGGLSRELFF.

This clonotype was found a few times. The gene calls are TRBV9 and TRBJ1-1; weak D call: TRBD1 (6 bases). V was clipped by 0 bases and J by 6 bases, with 12 bases between them. The CDR3 has 14 residues. CDR1 and CDR2 from the germline V gene are SGDLS and YYNGEE. In DNA form, the CDR3 reads TGTGCCAGCAGCGTAGCGGGGGGGCAAGCTGAAGCTTTCTTT. Encoded protein: CASSVAGGQAEAFF.

The rearrangement uses TRBV9 and TRBJ1-1, with a weak D call TRBD1 (6 bases). V gave up 0 bases and J gave up 4 bases, with 10 bases separating them. CDR1 and CDR2 from the germline V gene are SGDLS and YYNGEE. CDR3 size: 14 residues. The CDR3 sequence: CASSVVGAGTEAFF. In DNA form, the CDR3 reads TGTGCCAGCAGCGTAGTGGGGGCTGGCACTGAAGCTTTCTTT.

This clonotype occurred a few times. V is TRBV7-2 and J is TRBJ2-7; D possibly corresponds to TRBD2 (6 bases). Trimming left V 4 bases short and J 7 bases short, with 14 bases between. CDR1 and CDR2 from the germline V gene are SGHTA and FQGNSA. This CDR3 spans 13 amino acids. This chain's CDR3 is CASSSAGGLEQYF. CDR3 bases: TGTGCCAGCAGCTCCGCCGGAGGGTTGGAGCAGTACTTC.

This clonotype appeared a few times. This chain links TRBV27 with TRBJ1-2, with a possible D match to TRBD1 (5 bases). V lost 5 bases and J 5 bases, leaving 21 bases between the germline ends. The CDR3 is made up of 16 amino acids. Per the germline V gene, CDR1 is MNHEY and CDR2 is SMNVEV (reference sequence). In DNA form, the CDR3 reads TGTGCCAGCAGTAGGGACTCAGCTTTGGGTTGGTATGGCTACACCTTC. Its protein product is CASSRDSALGWYGYTF.

This rearrangement joins TRBV20-1 to TRBJ1-1; a weak D match, TRBD1 (6 bases). With 3 bases removed from V and 1 base from J, the gap between germline ends came to 15 bases. Germline CDR1 DFQATT, CDR2 SNEGSKA (reference sequence). CDR3 length equals 15 residues. CDR3 coding DNA: TGCAGTGCTAGGGTTAGGGGGAAGGAGAACACTGAAGCTTTCTTT. Protein product: CSARVRGKENTEAFF.

V and J are TRBV12-3 or TRBV12-4 and TRBJ2-3, with 8 bases matching TRBD2. Losses at the gene ends were 4 bases for V and 2 bases for J; bases not matched to a gene: 8. CDR3 length: 16 residues. CDR3 residues: CASSSGTRRLTDTQYF. CDR3 coding DNA: TGTGCCAGCAGTTCCGGGACTAGAAGGCTCACAGATACGCAGTATTTT.

The V gene is TRBV24-1, the J gene TRBJ1-2, with 7 bases fitting TRBD1. This CDR3 comprises 15 residues. V lost 0 bases and J lost 4; bases outside the gene matches: 4. Germline values: CDR1 KGHDR, CDR2 SFDVKD. CDR3 protein: CATSDLRGPGYGYTF. CDR3 bases: TGTGCCACCAGTGATTTGAGGGGGCCTGGCTATGGCTACACCTTC.

This chain joins TRBV10-3 and TRBJ2-3; possibly TRBD2 for D (5 bases). CDR3 length: 16 amino acids. Germline V lookup: CDR1 ENHRY, CDR2 SYGVKD. Trimming shortened V by 5 bases and J by 1 base, and 16 bases separated the two germline ends. The CDR3 DNA is TGTGCCATCAGTCCCCGACTACCAGGCGGCACAGATACGCAGTATTTT. Amino acids: CAISPRLPGGTDTQYF.

This chain links TRBV30 with TRBJ1-2, with TRBD1 identical over 9 bases. Germline-derived CDR1 and CDR2 are GTSNPN and SVGIG (reference sequence). V was pared by 2 bases and J by 7 bases, with 5 bases of the junction left unmatched. CDR3 length: 13 amino acids. CDR3 coding DNA: TGTGCCTGGAGTCGGGACAGGGCCGGTGGCTACACCTTC. It yields the protein CAWSRDRAGGYTF.

This clonotype was counted between two and nine times. This chain links TRBV29-1 with TRBJ2-7, with D perhaps TRBD2 (6 bases). The CDR3 runs to 10 residues. Germline V gene data show CDR1 as SQVTM and CDR2 as ANQGSEA. V gave up 7 bases and J gave up 5 bases, with 9 bases separating them. The CDR3: CSAGGNEQYF. In nucleotides, the CDR3 is TGCAGCGCCGGAGGGAACGAGCAGTACTTC.

This clonotype was counted at least ten times. The J gene is TRBJ2-2, the V gene TRBV7-9; 12 bases agree with TRBD2. J gave up 5 bases and V 10 bases, and 11 bases lay outside the gene matches. Germline V gives CDR1 SEHNR, CDR2 FQNEAQ (reference sequence). This CDR3 has 16 amino acids. The CDR3 coding sequence is TGTGCCACTCCGGGACTAGCGGGTCTAGAGACCGGGGAGCTGTTTTTT. It is translated as CATPGLAGLETGELFF.

The chain has TRBV6-5 and TRBJ2-1; D gene uncertain. This CDR3 spans 16 amino acids. The germline CDR1 and CDR2 sequences are MNHEY and SVGAGI. V was pared by 7 bases and J by 4 bases, with 20 bases between. DNA of the CDR3: TGTGCCAGCACCCCCGTGACCCCCCAAGGGTACAATGAGCAGTTCTTC. This encodes CASTPVTPQGYNEQFF.

This clonotype was observed a few times. The chain recombines TRBV4-2 with TRBJ1-4; D is uncertain. Trimming took 0 bases from V and 14 from J, leaving 13 bases between them. CDR3 length: 13 amino acids. In germline, CDR1 is LGHNA, CDR2 YNFKEQ. CDR3: CASSQDDGEDLFF. The DNA for the CDR3 is TGTGCCAGCAGCCAAGACGATGGTGAGGACCTGTTTTTT.

This sequence joins TRBV5-1 and TRBJ1-1; no reliable D call. This CDR3 contains 12 residues. The V end lost 0 bases, the J end lost 8 bases, and 8 bases lay between the germline ends. Germline loops: CDR1 SGHRS, CDR2 YFSETQ. CDR3 in DNA: TGCGCCAGCAGCTTGGTTGAGGGCGAAGCTTTCTTT. It specifies CASSLVEGEAFF.

Only one count was recorded for this clonotype. The chain links TRBV30 to TRBJ2-7, with D tentatively TRBD1 (6 bases). Deletions cut 1 base from V and 4 bases from J, with 17 bases between. The CDR3 is 15 residues long. Germline lookup yields CDR1 GTSNPN and CDR2 SVGIG (reference sequence). In DNA form, the CDR3 reads TGTGCCTGGAGTGCCGGATTCGGGACACTTTACGAGCAGTACTTC. Translated: CAWSAGFGTLYEQYF.

The rearrangement uses TRBV27 and TRBJ1-5; no clear D. This CDR3 is built from 14 residues. From germline, CDR1 is MNHEY and CDR2 SMNVEV (reference sequence). V lost 8 bases and J lost 4, with 15 bases in between. The CDR3 region is CASSFTGGNQPQHF. The CDR3 nucleotides are TGTGCCAGCTCCTTTACTGGCGGAAATCAGCCCCAGCATTTT.

The gene calls are TRBV12-3 or TRBV12-4 and TRBJ1-5; D remains unclear. Deletions cut 2 bases from V and 4 bases from J, with 9 bases between. The CDR3 is 14 residues long. Here the CDR3 reads CASSLRRINQPQHF. In nucleotides, the CDR3 is TGTGCCAGCAGTTTAAGGAGGATTAATCAGCCCCAGCATTTT.

In this sample, this clonotype turned up once. The chain recombines TRBV7-9 with TRBJ2-7; 7 bases line up with TRBD2. Unmatched junction bases numbered 3, after V lost 0 bases and J lost 7 bases. This CDR3 spans 13 amino acids. Per germline, CDR1 SEHNR and CDR2 FQNEAQ (reference sequence). CDR3 sequence reads: CASSLAGTTEQYF. CDR3 DNA sequence: TGTGCCAGCAGCTTAGCGGGGACTACTGAGCAGTACTTC.

This clonotype has a handful of counts. V gene TRBV29-1 combines with J gene TRBJ2-2; the D gene is possibly TRBD1 (6 bases). The CDR3 consists of 14 residues. V dropped 2 bases and J dropped 7 bases, with 14 bases sitting between them. The V gene's germline CDR1 is SQVTM and CDR2 ANQGSEA. CDR3: CSVETRGSGGELFF. Here the CDR3 DNA reads TGCAGCGTTGAAACCAGGGGTTCTGGCGGGGAGCTGTTTTTT.

The rearrangement uses TRBV6-4 and TRBJ2-7, with 7 bases that match TRBD2. This CDR3 spans 17 amino acids. The V and J ends lost 5 bases and 3 bases, in that order; junction bases with no gene match: 16. The germline V gene has CDR1 MRHNA and CDR2 SNTAGT. CDR3 sequence (DNA): TGTGCCAGCAGTTTTTTCTCCCGACTAGCCGGCAACTACGAGCAGTACTTC. This sequence encodes CASSFFSRLAGNYEQYF.

The rearrangement uses TRBV5-1 and TRBJ2-7, with TRBD1 matching over 10 bases. The V gene end was trimmed by 0 bases and the J gene end by 6 bases; junction bases not matched to a gene: 6. Germline assignment: CDR1 SGHRS and CDR2 YFSETQ. This CDR3 region has 15 residues. The CDR3 protein is CASSLVLRDRGEQYF. Here the CDR3 DNA reads TGCGCCAGCAGCTTGGTCCTGAGGGACAGGGGCGAGCAGTACTTC. Using reference TRBV5-1 and TRBJ2-7 for the parts outside the CDR3, the full variable domain is KAGVTQTPRYLIKTRGQQVTLSCSPISGHRSVSWYQQTPGQGLQFLFEYFSETQRNKGNFPGRFSGRQFSNSRSEMNVSTLELGDSALYLCASSLVLRDRGEQYFGPGTRLTVT.

The genes are TRBV12-3 or TRBV12-4 and TRBJ2-4; D gene ambiguous. Deletions cut 7 bases from V and 0 bases from J, with 16 bases between. The CDR3 contains 16 residues. DNA for the CDR3: TGTGCCAGCACCCCAAATGGCGACGTAGCCAAAAACATTCAGTACTTC. Protein: CASTPNGDVAKNIQYF.

V gene TRBV9 combines with J gene TRBJ2-3; 9 bases match TRBD2. CDR3 length: 16 amino acids. The V gene end was trimmed by 0 bases and the J gene end by 0 bases; junction bases not matched to a gene: 2. CDR1 is SGDLS, CDR2 YYNGEE, per germline. CDR3 amino acids: CASSVVSGGSTDTQYF. The DNA of the CDR3 is TGTGCCAGCAGCGTAGTTAGCGGGGGAAGCACAGATACGCAGTATTTT.

The chain carries TRBV18 and TRBJ2-2; maybe TRBD1 (6 bases). The CDR3 is 16 amino acids. The V gene's germline CDR1 is KGHSH and CDR2 LQKENI. The V end lost 1 base, the J end lost 4 bases, and 13 bases lay between the germline ends. In nucleotides, the CDR3 is TGTGCCAGCTCACCACAGGGGGTATCCACCACCGGGGAGCTGTTTTTT. Translated: CASSPQGVSTTGELFF.

This rearrangement joins TRBV14 to TRBJ1-2; possible D gene TRBD1, 5 bases. The CDR3 has 15 residues. CDR1 is SGHDN, CDR2 FVKESK, per germline. V lost 6 bases, J lost 2 bases, and 16 bases lay in between. The CDR3 reads CASSPPGATNYGYTF. The CDR3 bases are TGTGCCAGCAGTCCTCCCGGGGCAACAAACTATGGCTACACCTTC.

A few counts support this clonotype. The chain combines TRBV5-1 with TRBJ2-1, with a weak D call TRBD2 (6 bases). The CDR3 totals 16 residues. V was trimmed by 4 bases and J by 4 bases, leaving 18 bases between them. The germline CDR1 and CDR2 sequences are SGHRS and YFSETQ. This CDR3 reads CASSPGSAGPYNEQFF. The CDR3 DNA follows: TGCGCCAGCAGCCCCGGATCAGCGGGCCCTTACAATGAGCAGTTCTTC.

This clonotype was seen at least ten times. The chain joins TRBV5-1 to TRBJ2-1, with 9 bases fitting TRBD2. The V and J ends lost 0 bases and 0 bases, in that order; junction bases with no gene match: 1. CDR1 SGHRS and CDR2 YFSETQ come from the germline V gene. This CDR3 has 16 residues. The CDR3: CASSLGLADSYNEQFF. The CDR3, as DNA: TGCGCCAGCAGCTTGGGACTAGCGGACTCCTACAATGAGCAGTTCTTC.

The genes are TRBV12-3 or TRBV12-4 and TRBJ1-5; 7 nucleotides line up with TRBD1. The length of the CDR3 is 15 residues. Trimming removed 3 bases from V and 4 bases from J; junction bases left unmatched: 6. CDR3 nucleotide sequence: TGTGCCAGCAGTTTGGAGGGCAGGGGGAATCAGCCCCAGCATTTT. This codes for CASSLEGRGNQPQHF.

This clonotype has a count of ten or more. The V and J genes are TRBV27 and TRBJ2-1; no firm D call. V gave up 5 bases and J gave up 2 bases, with 13 bases separating them. This CDR3 is built from 15 residues. The germline V gene has CDR1 MNHEY and CDR2 SMNVEV (reference sequence). The chain's CDR3 is CASSPGGRPYNEQFF. CDR3 nucleotides: TGTGCCAGCAGTCCCGGCGGTAGGCCCTACAATGAGCAGTTCTTC.

The chain joins TRBV12-3 or TRBV12-4 to TRBJ1-5; no definite D call. CDR3 size: 14 residues. Trimming removed 1 base at V and 10 bases at J, with 14 bases between. The CDR3 nucleotides read TGTGCCAGCAGTTTAGTGACTGGGGTAAACCCCCAGCATTTT. Protein: CASSLVTGVNPQHF.

This chain uses TRBV30 with TRBJ2-7, with D perhaps TRBD1 (6 bases). CDR3 size: 15 residues. Trimming shortened V by 1 base and J by 0 bases, and 13 bases separated the two germline ends. CDR1 and CDR2 (germline): GTSNPN, SVGIG (reference sequence). The CDR3 loop reads CAWSGGLLSSYEQYF. In DNA, the CDR3 is TGTGCCTGGAGTGGGGGGCTCCTGAGCTCCTACGAGCAGTACTTC.